The present TCR beta chain was sequenced within a study of shared clonotypes between healthy human individuals. V dropped 3 bases and J dropped 6 bases, with 15 bases sitting between them. CDR1 and CDR2 (germline): MGHDK, SYGVNS. The CDR3 consists of 14 residues. Study conclusions and caveats: Read depth was anticipated to influence clonotype sharing among donors.

As to this clone: The antigen is not known.

The data were produced by immunoSEQ multiplex PCR, yet TCRdb's version contains in-frame clones alone and is incomplete. The sample lists 850,000 to 1,100,000 clones, around 77% occurring once. The chain is built from TRBV25-1 and TRBJ2-7; D is possibly TRBD2 (6 bases). Sequenced sample: memory CD4+ T cells from PBMCs. As for subset: CD45RA-negative fraction. This TCR was sampled from a man aged 18 to 29 in good health. Some clones in this sample may be carry-over from other donors' samples. The CDR3 DNA follows: TGTGCCAGCAGTGAGGGCGGGGTCCGGCGCGAGCAGTACTTC. This codes for CASSEGGVRREQYF.